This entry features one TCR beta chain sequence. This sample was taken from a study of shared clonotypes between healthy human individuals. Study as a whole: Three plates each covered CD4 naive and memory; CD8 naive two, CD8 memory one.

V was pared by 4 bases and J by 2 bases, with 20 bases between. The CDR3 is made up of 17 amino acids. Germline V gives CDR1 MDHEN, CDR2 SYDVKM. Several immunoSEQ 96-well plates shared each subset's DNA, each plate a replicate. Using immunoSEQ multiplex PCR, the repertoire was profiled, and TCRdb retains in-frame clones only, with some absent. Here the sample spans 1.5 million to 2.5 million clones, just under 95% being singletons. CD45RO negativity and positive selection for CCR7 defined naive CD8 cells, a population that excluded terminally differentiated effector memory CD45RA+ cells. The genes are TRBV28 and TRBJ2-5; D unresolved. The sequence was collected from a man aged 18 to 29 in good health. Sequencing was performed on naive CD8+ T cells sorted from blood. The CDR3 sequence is CASSSDGEASFQETQYF. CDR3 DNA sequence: TGTGCCAGCAGTTCGGACGGAGAGGCCTCGTTTCAAGAGACCCAGTACTTC. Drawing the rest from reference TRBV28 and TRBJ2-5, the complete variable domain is DVKVTQSSRYLVKRTGEKVFLECVQDMDHENMFWYRQDPGLGLRLIYFSYDVKMKEKGDIPEGYSVSREKKERFSLILESASTNQTSMYLCASSSDGEASFQETQYFGPGTRLLVL.